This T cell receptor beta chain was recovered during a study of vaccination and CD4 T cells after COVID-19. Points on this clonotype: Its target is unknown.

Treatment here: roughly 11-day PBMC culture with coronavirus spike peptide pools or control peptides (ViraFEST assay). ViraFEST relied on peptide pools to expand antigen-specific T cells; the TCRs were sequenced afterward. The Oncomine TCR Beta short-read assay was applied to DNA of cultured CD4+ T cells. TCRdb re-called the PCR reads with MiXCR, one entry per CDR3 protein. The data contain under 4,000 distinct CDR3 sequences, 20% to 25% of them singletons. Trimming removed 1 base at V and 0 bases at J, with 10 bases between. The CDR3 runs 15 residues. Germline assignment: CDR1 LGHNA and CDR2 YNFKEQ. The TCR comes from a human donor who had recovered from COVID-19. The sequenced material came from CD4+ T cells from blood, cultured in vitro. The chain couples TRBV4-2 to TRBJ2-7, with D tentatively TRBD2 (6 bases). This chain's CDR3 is CASSQGSGSSYEQYF. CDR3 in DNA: TGTGCCAGCAGCCAAGGTAGCGGCAGCTCCTACGAGCAGTACTTC.